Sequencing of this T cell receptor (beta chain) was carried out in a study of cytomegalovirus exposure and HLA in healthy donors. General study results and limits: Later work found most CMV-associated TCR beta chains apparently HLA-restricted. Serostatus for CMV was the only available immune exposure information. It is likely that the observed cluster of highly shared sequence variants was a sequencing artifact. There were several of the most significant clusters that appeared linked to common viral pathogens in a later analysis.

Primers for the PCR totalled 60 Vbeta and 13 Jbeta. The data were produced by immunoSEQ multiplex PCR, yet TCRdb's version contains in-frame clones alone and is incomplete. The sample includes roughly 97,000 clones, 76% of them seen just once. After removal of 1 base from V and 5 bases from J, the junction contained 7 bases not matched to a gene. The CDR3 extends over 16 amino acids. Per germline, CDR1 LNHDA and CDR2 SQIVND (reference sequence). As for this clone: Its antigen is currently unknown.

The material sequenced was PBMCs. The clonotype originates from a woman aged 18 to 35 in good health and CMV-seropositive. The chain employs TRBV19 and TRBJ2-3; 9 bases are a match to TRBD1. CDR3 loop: CASSIARTGVGDTQYF. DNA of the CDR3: TGTGCCAGTAGTATAGCCCGGACAGGGGTGGGAGATACGCAGTATTTT.